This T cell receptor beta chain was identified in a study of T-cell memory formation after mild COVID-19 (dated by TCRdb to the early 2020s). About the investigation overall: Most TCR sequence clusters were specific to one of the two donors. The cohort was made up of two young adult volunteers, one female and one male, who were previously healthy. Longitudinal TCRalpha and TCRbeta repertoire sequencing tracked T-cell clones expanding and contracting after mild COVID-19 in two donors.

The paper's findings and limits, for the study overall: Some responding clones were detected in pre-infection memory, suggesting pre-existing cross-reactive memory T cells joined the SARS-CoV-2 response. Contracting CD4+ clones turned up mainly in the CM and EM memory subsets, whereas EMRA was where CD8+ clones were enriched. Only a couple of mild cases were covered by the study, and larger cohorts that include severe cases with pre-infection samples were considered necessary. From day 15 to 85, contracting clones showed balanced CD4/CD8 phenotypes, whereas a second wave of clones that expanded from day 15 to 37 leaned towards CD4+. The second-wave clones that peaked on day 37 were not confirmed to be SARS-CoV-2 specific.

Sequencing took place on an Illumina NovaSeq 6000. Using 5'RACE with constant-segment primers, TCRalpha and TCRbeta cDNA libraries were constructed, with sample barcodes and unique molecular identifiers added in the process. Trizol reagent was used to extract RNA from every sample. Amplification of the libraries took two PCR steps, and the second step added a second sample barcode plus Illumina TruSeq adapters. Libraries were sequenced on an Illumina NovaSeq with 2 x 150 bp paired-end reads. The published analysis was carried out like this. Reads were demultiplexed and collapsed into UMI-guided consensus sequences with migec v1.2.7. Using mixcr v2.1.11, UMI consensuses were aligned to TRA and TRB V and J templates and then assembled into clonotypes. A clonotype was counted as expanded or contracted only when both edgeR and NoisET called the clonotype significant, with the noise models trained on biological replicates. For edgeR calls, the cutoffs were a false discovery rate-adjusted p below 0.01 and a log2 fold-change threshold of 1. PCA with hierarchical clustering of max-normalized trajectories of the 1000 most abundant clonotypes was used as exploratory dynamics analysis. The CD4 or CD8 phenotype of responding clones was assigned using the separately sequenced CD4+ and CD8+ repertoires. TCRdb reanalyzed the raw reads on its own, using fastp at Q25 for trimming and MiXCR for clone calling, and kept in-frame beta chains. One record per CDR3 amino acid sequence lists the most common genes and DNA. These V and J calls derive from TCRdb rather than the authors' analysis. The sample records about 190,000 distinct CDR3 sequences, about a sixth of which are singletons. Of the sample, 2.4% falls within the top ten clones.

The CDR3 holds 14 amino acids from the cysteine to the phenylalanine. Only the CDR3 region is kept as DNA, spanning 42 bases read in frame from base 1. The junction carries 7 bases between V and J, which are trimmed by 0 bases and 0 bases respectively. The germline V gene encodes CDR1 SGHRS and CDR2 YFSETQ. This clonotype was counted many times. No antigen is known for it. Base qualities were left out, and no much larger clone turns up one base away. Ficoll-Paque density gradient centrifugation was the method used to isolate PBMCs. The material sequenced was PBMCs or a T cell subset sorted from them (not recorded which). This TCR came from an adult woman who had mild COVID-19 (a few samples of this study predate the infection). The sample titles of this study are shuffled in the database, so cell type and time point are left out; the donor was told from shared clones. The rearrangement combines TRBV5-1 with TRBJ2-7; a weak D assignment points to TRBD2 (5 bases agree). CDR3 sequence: CASSLAGISYEQYF. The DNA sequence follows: TGCGCCAGCAGCTTGGCCGGGATCTCCTACGAGCAGTACTTC.